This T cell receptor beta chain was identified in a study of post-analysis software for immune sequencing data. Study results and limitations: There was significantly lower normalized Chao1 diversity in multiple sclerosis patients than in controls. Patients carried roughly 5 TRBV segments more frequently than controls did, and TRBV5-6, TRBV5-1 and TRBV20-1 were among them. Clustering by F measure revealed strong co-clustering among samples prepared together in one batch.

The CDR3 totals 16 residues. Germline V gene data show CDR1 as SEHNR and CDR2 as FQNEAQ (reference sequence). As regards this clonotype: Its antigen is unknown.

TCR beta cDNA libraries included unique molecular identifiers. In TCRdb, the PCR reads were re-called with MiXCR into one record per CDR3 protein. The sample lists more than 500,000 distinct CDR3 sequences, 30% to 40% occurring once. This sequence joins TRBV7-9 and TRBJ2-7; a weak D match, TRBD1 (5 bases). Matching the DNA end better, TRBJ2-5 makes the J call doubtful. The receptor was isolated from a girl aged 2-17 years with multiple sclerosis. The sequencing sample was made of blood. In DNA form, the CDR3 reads TGTGCCAGCAGCCCAGGACAAGGGGTTGTTCTGGAGACCCAGTACTTC. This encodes CASSPGQGVVLETQYF.